This T cell receptor beta chain was observed in a study of T cell changes during pregnancy in multiple sclerosis. The germline gives CDR1 GTSNPN, CDR2 SVGIG (reference sequence). The CDR3 loop spans 13 amino acids. Deletions cut 3 bases from V and 8 bases from J, with 16 bases between. Measured with immunoSEQ multiplex PCR; TCRdb has only the in-frame clones, and not every one. This sample has several thousand clones, with around 86% found just once. Sequences were derived from CD8+ T cells from peripheral blood mononuclear cells, sampled in the first trimester of pregnancy. The chain employs TRBV30 and TRBJ1-2, with TRBD1 as a possible D gene (6 bases). This clonotype originated in a female donor in good health, enrolled as a control in a pregnancy study. Written as DNA, the CDR3 is TGTGCCTGGAGAAATACGGACAGTGGAGGCTACACCTTC. This gives the protein CAWRNTDSGGYTF. The full variable domain, completed using reference TRBV30 and TRBJ1-2, is SQTIHQWPATLVQPVGSPLSLECTVEGTSNPNLYWYRQAAGRGLQLLFYSVGIGQISSEVPQNLSASRPQDRQFILSSKKLLLSDSGFYLCAWRNTDSGGYTFGSGTRLTVV.